These T cell receptor beta chains were read from a single sample in a study of shared clonotypes between healthy human individuals. Some clones are missing from TCRdb's copy, which holds only in-frame ones; the method was immunoSEQ multiplex PCR. Of about 2.4 million clones listed, approximately 94% are singletons. Material for sequencing was naive CD4+ T cells from PBMCs. These receptors were obtained from a man aged 18 to 30 in good health. Some clones in this sample may be carry-over from other donors' samples. Each CDR3 is given with its conserved first and last residue. D genes are given only for firm matches. Clone size is shown for a subset of rows, as once, few, many or a class of expanded clone.

v_gene	abundance	d_gene	j_gene	CDR3aa	CDR3nt
TRBV7-7	.	.	TRBJ2-3	CASSLAAGYTDTQYF	TGTGCCAGCAGCTTAGCCGCGGGATACACAGATACGCAGTATTTT
TRBV11-2	.	.	TRBJ2-2	CASSSRPTGKSTGELFF	TGTGCCAGCAGCTCGCGCCCTACAGGGAAGAGCACCGGGGAGCTGTTTTTT
TRBV27	.	TRBD1	TRBJ2-5	CASRVPGQGETQYF	TGTGCCAGCAGGGTACCGGGACAGGGGGAGACCCAGTACTTC
TRBV7-9	.	TRBD2	TRBJ2-1	CASNIQRGSSYNEQFF	TGTGCCAGCAACATCCAGCGGGGGAGCTCCTACAATGAGCAGTTCTTC
TRBV2	.	TRBD1	TRBJ1-3	CASSQRTGSGNTIYF	TGTGCCAGCAGTCAAAGGACAGGGTCTGGAAACACCATATATTTT
TRBV28	.	.	TRBJ2-7	CASSPPGSGEQYF	TGTGCCAGCAGTCCTCCGGGGAGCGGCGAGCAGTACTTC
TRBV28	.	TRBD1	TRBJ1-5	CASRQGNQPQHF	TGTGCCAGCAGACAGGGGAACCAGCCCCAGCATTTT
TRBV7-8	.	.	TRBJ2-3	CASSFLVGGSDTQYF	TGTGCCAGCAGCTTTCTAGTGGGAGGATCCGACACGCAGTATTTT
TRBV28	.	.	TRBJ1-5	CASDNQPQHF	TGTGCCAGCGACAATCAGCCCCAGCATTTT
TRBV2	.	TRBD2	TRBJ2-1	CASRSSAGGYNEQFF	TGTGCCAGCAGATCCTCAGCGGGGGGCTACAATGAGCAGTTCTTC
TRBV5-1	.	.	TRBJ1-4	CASSMTGATNEKLFF	TGCGCCAGCAGCATGACAGGAGCAACTAATGAAAAACTGTTTTTT
TRBV28	.	.	TRBJ1-5	CASTRTAQGKPQHF	TGTGCCAGCACTCGAACAGCGCAGGGTAAGCCCCAGCATTTT
TRBV9	.	TRBD1	TRBJ2-1	CASSARTGSYNEQFF	TGTGCCAGCAGCGCACGGACAGGCTCCTACAATGAGCAGTTCTTC
TRBV6-5	once	.	TRBJ1-2	CASMSRINYGYTF	TGTGCCAGCATGTCCAGGATCAACTATGGCTACACCTTC
TRBV5-1	once	TRBD2	TRBJ2-2	CASSRTSGRRNTGELFF	TGCGCCAGCAGCCGGACTAGCGGGAGGCGAAACACCGGGGAGCTGTTTTTT
TRBV19	few	.	TRBJ1-1	CASSIVRGRTEAFF	TGTGCCAGTAGTATAGTCCGGGGGCGGACTGAAGCTTTCTTT
TRBV6-1	.	.	TRBJ2-5	CATATGAGGGETQYF	TGTGCCACCGCTACCGGAGCGGGCGGTGGAGAGACCCAGTACTTC
TRBV7-9	.	.	TRBJ1-5	CASSLGFLPQHF	TGTGCCAGCAGCTTAGGGTTTTTGCCCCAGCATTTT
TRBV16	.	TRBD1	TRBJ1-2	CASSPSRGTGDGYTF	TGTGCCAGCAGCCCGTCAAGGGGGACAGGGGATGGCTACACCTTC
TRBV28	few	TRBD2	TRBJ2-1	CASSLPLAGVGEQFF	TGTGCCAGCAGTCTCCCTCTAGCGGGAGTTGGTGAGCAGTTCTTC
TRBV5-1	.	.	TRBJ1-2	CASSLGWGQGYGYTF	TGCGCCAGCAGCTTGGGGTGGGGGCAAGGCTATGGCTACACCTTC